These 8 T cell receptor beta chains were all obtained from the same sample, sequenced in a study of blood T cell repertoires in COVID-19 (TCRdb year 2020). Receptor libraries were prepared by the immunoSEQ multiplex PCR assay. The clones in this table, taken by TCRdb from immuneACCESS, are in-frame only. Not every clone is retained; where verified, under half of the shortfall comes from an unresolved V gene, and the cause of the rest is unknown. This sample is represented by a few hundred thousand clones; around 90% of them were singletons. The biggest ten clones account for just under 9% of the sample. Sample: PBMCs or T cells enriched from blood (not recorded which). These receptors were obtained from a woman between 18 and 30 years old who had recovered from COVID-19.

This chain uses TRBV18 with TRBJ1-4, with D possibly matching TRBD1 (6 bases). V was cut by 2 bases and J by 4 bases, with 14 bases left in between. Per germline, CDR1 KGHSH and CDR2 LQKENI. The length of the CDR3 is 16 residues. The CDR3 spells CASSPSRGASNEKLFF. The CDR3 DNA is TGTGCCAGCTCACCATCCCGGGGGGCGAGTAATGAAAAACTGTTTTTT.

This chain uses TRBV9 with TRBJ1-2; 10 positions agree with TRBD1. Germline CDR1 SGDLS, CDR2 YYNGEE. The trim removed 2 bases at V and 6 bases at J, leaving 7 bases unmatched. CDR3 length: 15 amino acids. The CDR3 nucleotides are TGTGCCAGCAGCGTCGGGACAGGGGCGACTAATGGCTACACCTTC. Its protein product is CASSVGTGATNGYTF.

The gene calls are TRBV7-2 and TRBJ1-2; 8 bases agree with TRBD1. The ends lost 4 bases at V and 6 bases at J; junction bases unmatched: 10. Germline CDR1 is SGHTA and CDR2 is FQGNSA. The CDR3 has 15 residues. The CDR3 sequence is CASSSTVGTGHGYTF. The CDR3 nucleotides are TGTGCCAGCAGCTCCACGGTCGGGACAGGCCATGGCTACACCTTC. Combining the CDR3 with reference TRBV7-2 and TRBJ1-2 gives the whole variable domain GAGVSQSPSNKVTEKGKDVELRCDPISGHTALYWYRQSLGQGLEFLIYFQGNSAPDKSGLPSDRFSAERTGGSVSTLTIQRTQQEDSAVYLCASSSTVGTGHGYTFGSGTRLTVV.

This rearrangement joins TRBV2 to TRBJ1-5; 7 nucleotides match TRBD1. Trimming removed 8 bases from V and 3 bases from J; junction bases left unmatched: 7. The germline gives CDR1 SNHLY, CDR2 FYNNEI. CDR3 size: 14 residues. CDR3: CASARGTVNQPQHF. CDR3 DNA sequence: TGTGCCAGCGCACGCGGGACAGTCAATCAGCCCCAGCATTTT.

This clone was observed many times. J is TRBJ1-4 and V is TRBV28; weak D call: TRBD1 (5 bases). Germline loops: CDR1 MDHEN, CDR2 SYDVKM. This CDR3 region has 15 residues. V was pared by 10 bases and J by 3 bases, with 18 bases between. CDR3 sequence: CATKDPREANEKLFF. CDR3 DNA sequence: TGTGCCACAAAGGACCCCAGGGAGGCTAATGAAAAACTGTTTTTT.

The chain links TRBV6-2 or TRBV6-3 to TRBJ2-5; 7 positions agree with TRBD2. The CDR3 runs 14 residues. Looked up from germline, CDR1 is MNHEY and CDR2 is SVGEGT. Trimming at V came to 5 bases and at J to 3 bases, leaving 6 bases not matched to a gene. CDR3 nucleotide sequence: TGTGCCAGCAGTCTGCAACTAGCGAAAGAGACCCAGTACTTC. Protein sequence: CASSLQLAKETQYF.

This chain links TRBV30 with TRBJ1-2; D not certain. This CDR3 is built from 13 residues. V was cut by 0 bases and J by 8 bases, with 13 bases left in between. Germline CDR1 and CDR2: GTSNPN and SVGIG (reference sequence). The CDR3 DNA reads TGTGCCTGGAGTGTAGATACCAGAGGGGGCTACACCTTC. This translates into CAWSVDTRGGYTF.

The chain recombines TRBV12-3 or TRBV12-4 with TRBJ2-7; perhaps TRBD2 as D (6 bases). V shed 6 bases and J shed 0 bases, with 9 bases lying between them. The CDR3 extends over 13 amino acids. The CDR3 loop reads CASRGDFSYEQYF. CDR3 nucleotide sequence: TGTGCCAGCAGAGGGGACTTCTCCTACGAGCAGTACTTC.